The 8 T cell receptor beta chains below all came from one sample that was sequenced in a study of Ad26.COV2.S vaccination and SARS-CoV-2 variants. Treatment here: roughly 19 received Ad26.COV2.S at low or high dose, single or two shots; several received placebo; per-sample allocation not given. All samples were drawn on day 63, counting from the first vaccine or placebo injection. Produced via immunoSEQ multiplex PCR; TCRdb's table is partial and in-frame only. The top ten hold roughly 12% of the sample, which has 500,000 or so clones, roughly 85% seen once. The specimen was peripheral blood, collected in a trial of Ad26.COV2.S vaccine versus placebo. All receptors come from a person aged 18-65 years who received the Ad26.COV2.S COVID-19 vaccine or a placebo.

Only one count was recorded for this clone. The genes are TRBV11-2 and TRBJ2-1; D gene uncertain. The V gene lost 4 bases and the J gene lost 10 bases, with 11 bases spanning the gap. Germline V gene lookup returns CDR1 SGHAT and CDR2 FQNNGV. This CDR3 is 12 amino acids long. The CDR3 DNA reads TGTGCCAGCAGCTATTCTAGGGTAGAGCAGTTCTTC. It yields the protein CASSYSRVEQFF.

The chain recombines TRBV6-5 with TRBJ1-1, with TRBD1 matching over 7 bases. Germline V gives CDR1 MNHEY, CDR2 SVGAGI. This CDR3 region has 16 residues. After removal of 2 bases from V and 0 bases from J, the junction contained 6 bases not matched to a gene. CDR3 nucleotides: TGTGCCAGCAGTTACCTTACCCAGGGGGTGAACACTGAAGCTTTCTTT. Its protein is CASSYLTQGVNTEAFF.

A single count supports this clone. V and J are TRBV4-2 and TRBJ2-1, with no clear D. Germline V gene lookup returns CDR1 LGHNA and CDR2 YNFKEQ. V gave up 2 bases and J gave up 9 bases, with 11 bases separating them. CDR3 length: 13 residues. The CDR3 DNA follows: TGTGCCAGCAGCCAACGCCCCTCAAGTGAGCAGTTCTTC. This gives the protein CASSQRPSSEQFF.

This clone was counted only a few times. The chain recombines TRBV4-3 with TRBJ2-6; D ambiguous. This CDR3 comprises 16 residues. In germline, CDR1 is LGHNA, CDR2 YSLEER. V was cut by 0 bases and J by 0 bases, with 6 bases left in between. The CDR3 nucleotides are TGCGCCAGCAGCCAAGATACCCACTCTGGGGCCAACGTCCTGACTTTC. This encodes CASSQDTHSGANVLTF.

This clone showed up just a few times. The chain carries TRBV19 and TRBJ1-4; unclear D gene. Per the germline V gene, CDR1 is LNHDA and CDR2 is SQIVND (reference sequence). V dropped 9 bases and J dropped 7 bases, with 21 bases sitting between them. The CDR3 spans 15 residues. This CDR3 is CASHLRAGMGEKLFF. The CDR3 DNA follows: TGTGCCAGCCATCTCCGGGCGGGGATGGGTGAAAAACTGTTTTTT.

CDR3 loop: CASSSTQGFTGNTIYF. In DNA, the CDR3 is TGTGCCAGCTCATCGACCCAGGGGTTTACTGGAAACACCATATATTTT. The chain is built from TRBV18 and TRBJ1-3; tentatively, D is TRBD1 (6 bases). Germline lookup yields CDR1 KGHSH and CDR2 LQKENI. V dropped 5 bases and J dropped 2 bases, with 16 bases sitting between them. CDR3 length: 16 residues.

The rearrangement links TRBV3-1 (or the pseudogene TRBV3-2) to TRBJ1-1, with 8 bases identical to TRBD1. Germline V gene sequence: CDR1 LGHDT, CDR2 YNNKEL (reference sequence). V trimming: 4 bases; J trimming: 5 bases; junction bases outside the gene matches: 6. This CDR3 has 14 residues. The CDR3 region has the DNA TGTGCCAGCAGCCCTAGGACAGGGATAACTGAAGCTTTCTTT. This gives the protein CASSPRTGITEAFF.

The CDR3 protein is CASSSPTGASYEQYF. The CDR3 coding sequence is TGTGCCAGCAGTTCTCCGACAGGAGCCTCCTACGAGCAGTACTTC. The gene calls are TRBV28 and TRBJ2-7, with D possibly TRBD1 on 6 matching bases. Trimming pared 4 bases from V and 0 bases from J, leaving 13 bases between. Germline assignment: CDR1 MDHEN and CDR2 SYDVKM. The CDR3 has 15 residues.